This is a list of T cell receptor beta chains from one sample in a study of CD8+CD57+ T cells in acquired aplastic anemia. TCRdb ran MiXCR on the reads and lists one entry per CDR3 protein. The table lists more than 150,000 distinct CDR3 sequences, approximately 50% of them singletons. The sample comprised sorted CD4+, CD8+, or CD8+CD57+ T cells (not recorded which) from PBMCs. Receptors originate from a human donor with aplastic anemia. The CDR3 runs from the conserved cysteine through the conserved F or W. The order of the fields is CDR3 length, clone size, V gene, D gene, J gene, CDR3 DNA, CDR3 protein. The D gene is left open where the match is weak. Size values are once, few and many counts, or a class for expanded clones, and some rows have none.

CDR3 length: 15
clone size: -
V gene: TRBV5-1
D gene: TRBD2
J gene: TRBJ2-1
CDR3 DNA: TGCGCCAGCACCCCGGGACTAGCAAGCTGCAATGAGCAGTCCTTC
CDR3 protein: CASTPGLASCNEQSF

CDR3 length: 13
clone size: -
V gene: TRBV7-2
D gene: -
J gene: TRBJ2-7
CDR3 DNA: TGTGCCAGCAGCGCCGAGATCTCCTACGAGCAGTACTTC
CDR3 protein: CASSAEISYEQYF

CDR3 length: 19
clone size: few
V gene: TRBV6-2/TRBV6-3
D gene: TRBD2
J gene: TRBJ2-5
CDR3 DNA: TGTGCCAGCAGCGCTCCCTGGTGGACTAGCGGGAGATCCCGAGAGACCCAGTACTTC
CDR3 protein: CASSAPWWTSGRSRETQYF

CDR3 length: 14
clone size: few
V gene: TRBV2
D gene: TRBD2
J gene: TRBJ2-1
CDR3 DNA: TGTGCCAGCAGTGAAGGGATAGCGGGGGGCCAGCAGTTCTTC
CDR3 protein: CASSEGIAGGQQFF

CDR3 length: 17
clone size: -
V gene: TRBV7-8
D gene: TRBD2
J gene: TRBJ2-5
CDR3 DNA: TGTGCCAGCAGCTTAGCTCCGGCGGGAGGCACGGGCGAGACCCAGTACTTC
CDR3 protein: CASSLAPAGGTGETQYF

CDR3 length: 13
clone size: many
V gene: TRBV6-1
D gene: -
J gene: TRBJ2-1
CDR3 DNA: TGTGCCAGCAGCTCTGTAGGGTACAATGAGCAGTTCTTC
CDR3 protein: CASSSVGYNEQFF

CDR3 length: 16
clone size: -
V gene: TRBV5-1
D gene: -
J gene: TRBJ2-2
CDR3 DNA: TGCGCCAGCAGCTCTCTAACGACTGCGAACACCGGGGAGCTGTTTTTT
CDR3 protein: CASSSLTTANTGELFF

CDR3 length: 15
clone size: -
V gene: TRBV5-1
D gene: TRBD2
J gene: TRBJ2-1
CDR3 DNA: TGCGCCAGCAGCATACTAGCGGGCGGAAACAATGAGCAGTTCTTC
CDR3 protein: CASSILAGGNNEQFF

CDR3 length: 14
clone size: few
V gene: TRBV2
D gene: -
J gene: TRBJ1-4
CDR3 DNA: TGTGCCAGCACCGATAGTGGTTCTAATGAAAAACTGTTTTTT
CDR3 protein: CASTDSGSNEKLFF

CDR3 length: 16
clone size: once
V gene: TRBV10-1
D gene: TRBD2
J gene: TRBJ2-2
CDR3 DNA: TGCGCCAGCAGTGATTGGGGAGGGTCGGCGGGCGGGGAGCTGTTTTTT
CDR3 protein: CASSDWGGSAGGELFF

CDR3 length: 14
clone size: -
V gene: TRBV19
D gene: -
J gene: TRBJ1-2
CDR3 DNA: TGTGCCACCCAGACCCGGACGGAGAGGCATGGCTACACCTTC
CDR3 protein: CATQTRTERHGYTF

CDR3 length: 14
clone size: -
V gene: TRBV30
D gene: TRBD2
J gene: TRBJ2-7
CDR3 DNA: TGTGCCTGGAGTGTTGGGGGGGTCGTTGGCGAGCAGTACTTC
CDR3 protein: CAWSVGGVVGEQYF

CDR3 length: 14
clone size: many
V gene: TRBV3-1
D gene: TRBD2
J gene: TRBJ2-7
CDR3 DNA: TGTGCCAGCAGCCCTAGCGGGAGAGGGTACGAGCAGTACTTC
CDR3 protein: CASSPSGRGYEQYF

CDR3 length: 13
clone size: -
V gene: TRBV6-1
D gene: TRBD2
J gene: TRBJ2-7
CDR3 DNA: TGTGCCAGCTCCACTAGCGATTCCTACGAGCAGTACTTC
CDR3 protein: CASSTSDSYEQYF

CDR3 length: 13
clone size: many
V gene: TRBV7-8
D gene: -
J gene: TRBJ1-5
CDR3 DNA: TGTGCCAGCAGCTTAGGCCGGGATCAGCCCCAGCATTTT
CDR3 protein: CASSLGRDQPQHF

CDR3 length: 15
clone size: many
V gene: TRBV5-1
D gene: -
J gene: TRBJ2-1
CDR3 DNA: TGCGCCAGCAGCTTGCCGGGCGGAACTTCCAATGAGCAGTTCTTC
CDR3 protein: CASSLPGGTSNEQFF

CDR3 length: 14
clone size: -
V gene: TRBV7-8
D gene: TRBD1
J gene: TRBJ2-7
CDR3 DNA: TGTGCCAGCAGCTCCGGACAGGGTTTGGGCGAGCAGTACTTC
CDR3 protein: CASSSGQGLGEQYF

CDR3 length: 14
clone size: -
V gene: TRBV5-1
D gene: TRBD1
J gene: TRBJ1-2
CDR3 DNA: TGCGCCAGCAGCGCCACCGGACAGGGTTATGGCTACACCTTC
CDR3 protein: CASSATGQGYGYTF

CDR3 length: 15
clone size: once
V gene: TRBV14
D gene: TRBD2
J gene: TRBJ2-7
CDR3 DNA: TGTGCCAGCAGCCGCCAGGGACTAGCTTCAAGAGAGCAGTACTTC
CDR3 protein: CASSRQGLASREQYF